This T cell receptor beta chain was found in a study of shared clonotypes between healthy human individuals. Study-level results: Non-shared clonotypes were found to have lower generation probabilities than the clonotypes that were shared by all four of the sorted-subset donors. Several donors had approximately 4.6% of their naive CD4 clonotypes in common. In general, naive subsets displayed greater estimated richness than memory subsets did.

With respect to this clone: Antigen unknown.

As processed by the authors: Junction-only sequences produced by ImmunoSEQ had no quality scores, so filtering differed. Profiling relied on immunoSEQ multiplex PCR, and the TCRdb table lists in-frame clones only, not all of them. For V, J and clone size, that table is used; D and trimming come from the DNA. The data show fewer than 2.5 million clones, approximately 93% seen once. Trimming pared 8 bases from V and 4 bases from J, leaving 14 bases between. This CDR3 has 13 amino acids. CDR1 and CDR2 (germline): MDHEN, SYDVKM. This chain uses TRBV28 with TRBJ1-1; possible D gene TRBD1, 6 bases. This TCR derives from a man between 18 and 35 years old in good health. Some clones in this sample may be carry-over from other donors' samples. Specimen: naive CD4+ T cells from PBMCs. Subset specified: CD45RA+ positively selected. The CDR3 nucleotides are TGTGCCAGCCGCGGGGGCCAGTTCACTGAAGCTTTCTTT. It is translated as CASRGGQFTEAFF.